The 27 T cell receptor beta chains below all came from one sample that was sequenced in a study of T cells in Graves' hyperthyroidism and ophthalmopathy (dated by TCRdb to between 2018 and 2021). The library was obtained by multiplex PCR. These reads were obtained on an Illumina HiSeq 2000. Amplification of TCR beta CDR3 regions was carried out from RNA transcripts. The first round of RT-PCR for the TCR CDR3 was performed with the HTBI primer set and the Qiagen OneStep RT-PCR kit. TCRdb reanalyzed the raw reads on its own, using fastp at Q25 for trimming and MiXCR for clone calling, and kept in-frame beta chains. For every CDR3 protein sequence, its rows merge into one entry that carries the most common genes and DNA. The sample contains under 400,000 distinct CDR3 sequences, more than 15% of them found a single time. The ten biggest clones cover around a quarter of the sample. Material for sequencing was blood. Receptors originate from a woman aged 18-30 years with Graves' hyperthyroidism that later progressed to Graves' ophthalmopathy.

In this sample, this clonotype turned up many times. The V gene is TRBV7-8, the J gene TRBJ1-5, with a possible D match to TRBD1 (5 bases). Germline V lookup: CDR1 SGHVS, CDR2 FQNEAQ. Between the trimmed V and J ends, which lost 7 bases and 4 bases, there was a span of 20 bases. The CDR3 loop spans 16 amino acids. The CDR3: CASTSMASGGNQPQHF. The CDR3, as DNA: TGTGCCAGCACCAGCATGGCGTCTGGGGGGAATCAGCCCCAGCATTTT.

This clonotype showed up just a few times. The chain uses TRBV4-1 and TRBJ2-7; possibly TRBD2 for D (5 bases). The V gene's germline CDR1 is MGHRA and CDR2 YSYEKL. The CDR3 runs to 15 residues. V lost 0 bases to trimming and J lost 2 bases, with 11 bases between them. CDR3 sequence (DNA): TGCGCCAGCAGCCAAGATAAGAGCGGAGCCTACGAGCAGTACTTC. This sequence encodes CASSQDKSGAYEQYF.

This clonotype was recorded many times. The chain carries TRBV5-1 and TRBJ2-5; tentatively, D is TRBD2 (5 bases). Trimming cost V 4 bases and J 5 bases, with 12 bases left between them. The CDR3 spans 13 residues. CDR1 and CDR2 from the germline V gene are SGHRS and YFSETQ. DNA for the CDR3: TGCGCCAGCAGCCCGGGGTTTGTGGAGACCCAGTACTTC. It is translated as CASSPGFVETQYF.

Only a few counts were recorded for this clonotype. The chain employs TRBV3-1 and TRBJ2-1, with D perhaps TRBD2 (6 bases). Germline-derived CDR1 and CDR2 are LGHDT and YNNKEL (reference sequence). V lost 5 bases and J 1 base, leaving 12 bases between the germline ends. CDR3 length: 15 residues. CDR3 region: CASSKARGSYNEQFF. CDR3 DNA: TGTGCCAGCAGCAAAGCGCGGGGTTCCTACAATGAGCAGTTCTTC.

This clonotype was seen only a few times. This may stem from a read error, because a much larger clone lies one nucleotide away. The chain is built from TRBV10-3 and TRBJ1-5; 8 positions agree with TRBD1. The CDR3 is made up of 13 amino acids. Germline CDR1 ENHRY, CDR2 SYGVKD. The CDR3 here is CAVRAGGDQPQHF. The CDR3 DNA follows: TGTGCCGTCAGGGCAGGGGGCGATCAGCCCCAGCATTTT.

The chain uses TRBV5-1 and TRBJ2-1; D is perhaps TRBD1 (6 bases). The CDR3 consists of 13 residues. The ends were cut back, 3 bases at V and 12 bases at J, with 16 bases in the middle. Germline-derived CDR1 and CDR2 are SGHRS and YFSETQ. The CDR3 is CASSSLQGSRQFF. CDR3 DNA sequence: TGCGCCAGCAGCTCCTTACAGGGTTCGAGGCAGTTCTTC. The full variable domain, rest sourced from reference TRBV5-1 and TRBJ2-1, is KAGVTQTPRYLIKTRGQQVTLSCSPISGHRSVSWYQQTPGQGLQFLFEYFSETQRNKGNFPGRFSGRQFSNSRSEMNVSTLELGDSALYLCASSSLQGSRQFFGPGTRLTVL.

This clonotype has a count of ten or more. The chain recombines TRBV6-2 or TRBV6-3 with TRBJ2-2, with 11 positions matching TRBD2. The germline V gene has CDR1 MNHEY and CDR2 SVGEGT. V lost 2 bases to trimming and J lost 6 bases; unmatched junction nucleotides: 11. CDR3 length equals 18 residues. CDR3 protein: CASSYQLAGGGLPGELFF. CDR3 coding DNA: TGTGCCAGCAGTTACCAGCTAGCGGGAGGTGGCCTACCCGGGGAGCTGTTTTTT.

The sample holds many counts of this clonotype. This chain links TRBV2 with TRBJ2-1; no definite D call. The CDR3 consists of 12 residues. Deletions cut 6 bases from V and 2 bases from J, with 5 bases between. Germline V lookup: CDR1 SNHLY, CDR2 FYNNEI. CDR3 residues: CASRGPYNEQFF. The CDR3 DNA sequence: TGTGCCAGCAGGGGTCCCTACAATGAGCAGTTCTTC.

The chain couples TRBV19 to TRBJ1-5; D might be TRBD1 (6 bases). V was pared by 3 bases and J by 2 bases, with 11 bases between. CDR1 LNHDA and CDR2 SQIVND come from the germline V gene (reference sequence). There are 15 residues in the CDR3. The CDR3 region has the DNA TGTGCCAGTAGTATTTGGGGGCAGGGCAATCAGCCCCAGCATTTT. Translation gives CASSIWGQGNQPQHF.

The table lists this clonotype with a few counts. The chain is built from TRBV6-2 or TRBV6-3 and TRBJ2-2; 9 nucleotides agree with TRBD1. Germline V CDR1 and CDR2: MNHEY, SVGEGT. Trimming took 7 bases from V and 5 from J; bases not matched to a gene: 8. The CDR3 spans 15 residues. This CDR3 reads CASNRGLAATGELFF. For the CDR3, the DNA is TGTGCCAGCAACAGGGGGCTAGCGGCGACCGGGGAGCTGTTTTTT.

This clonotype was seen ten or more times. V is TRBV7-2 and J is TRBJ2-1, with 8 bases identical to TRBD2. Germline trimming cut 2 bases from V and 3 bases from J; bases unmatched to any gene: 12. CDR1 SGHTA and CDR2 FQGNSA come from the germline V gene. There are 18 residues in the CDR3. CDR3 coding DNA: TGTGCCAGCAGCTTACGGGCGCTGGAACTAGCGGTCTACAATGAGCAGTTCTTC. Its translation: CASSLRALELAVYNEQFF.

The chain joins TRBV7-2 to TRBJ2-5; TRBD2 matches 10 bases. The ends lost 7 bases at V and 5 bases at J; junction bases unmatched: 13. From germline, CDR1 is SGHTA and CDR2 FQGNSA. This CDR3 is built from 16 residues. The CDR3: CASTFLLAGRLETQYF. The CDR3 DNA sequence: TGTGCCAGCACCTTCCTACTAGCGGGACGTTTGGAGACCCAGTACTTC. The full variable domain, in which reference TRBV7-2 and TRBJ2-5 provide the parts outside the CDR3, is GAGVSQSPSNKVTEKGKDVELRCDPISGHTALYWYRQSLGQGLEFLIYFQGNSAPDKSGLPSDRFSAERTGGSVSTLTIQRTQQEDSAVYLCASTFLLAGRLETQYFGPGTRLLVL.

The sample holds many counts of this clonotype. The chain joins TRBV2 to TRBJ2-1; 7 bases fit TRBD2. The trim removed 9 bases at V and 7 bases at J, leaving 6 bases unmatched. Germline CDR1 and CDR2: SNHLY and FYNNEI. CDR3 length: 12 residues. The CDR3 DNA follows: TGTGCCAGTAGGGACTACAAAAATGAGCAGTTCTTC. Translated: CASRDYKNEQFF.

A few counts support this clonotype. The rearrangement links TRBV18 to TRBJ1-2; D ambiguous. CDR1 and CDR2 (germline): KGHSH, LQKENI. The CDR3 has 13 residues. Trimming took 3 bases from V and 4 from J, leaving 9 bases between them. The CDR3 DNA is TGTGCCAGCTCACCGGACGGCAGCTATGGCTACACCTTC. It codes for CASSPDGSYGYTF.

CDR3 protein: CASSSKAQPQHF. As DNA, the CDR3 is TGTGCCAGCAGCTCGAAGGCTCAGCCCCAGCATTTT. This chain uses TRBV7-3 with TRBJ1-5; no clear D gene. V lost 4 bases and J 6 bases, leaving 7 bases between the germline ends. Germline V gene sequence: CDR1 SGHTA, CDR2 FQGTGA. CDR3 length equals 12 residues.

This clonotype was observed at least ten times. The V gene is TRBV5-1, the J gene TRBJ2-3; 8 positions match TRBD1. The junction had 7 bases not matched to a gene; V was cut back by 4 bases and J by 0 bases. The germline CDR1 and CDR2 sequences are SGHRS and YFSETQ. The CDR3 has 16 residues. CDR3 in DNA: TGCGCCAGCAGCCAAGGACAGGGACTCAGCACAGATACGCAGTATTTT. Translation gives CASSQGQGLSTDTQYF.

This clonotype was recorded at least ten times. CDR3: CASSEALAESSTDTQYF. In DNA, the CDR3 is TGTGCCAGCAGTGAAGCGCTTGCGGAATCTAGCACAGATACGCAGTATTTT. The V and J genes are TRBV2 and TRBJ2-3; no definite D call. V lost 0 bases, J lost 0 bases, and 13 bases lay in between. Germline V CDR1 and CDR2: SNHLY, FYNNEI. The CDR3 runs to 17 residues.

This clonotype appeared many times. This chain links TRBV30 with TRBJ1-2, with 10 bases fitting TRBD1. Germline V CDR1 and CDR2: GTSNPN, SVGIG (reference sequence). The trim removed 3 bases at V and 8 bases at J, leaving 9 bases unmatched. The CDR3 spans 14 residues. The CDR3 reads CAWSPGTGVEGYTF. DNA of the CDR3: TGTGCCTGGAGCCCCGGGACAGGGGTTGAGGGCTACACCTTC.

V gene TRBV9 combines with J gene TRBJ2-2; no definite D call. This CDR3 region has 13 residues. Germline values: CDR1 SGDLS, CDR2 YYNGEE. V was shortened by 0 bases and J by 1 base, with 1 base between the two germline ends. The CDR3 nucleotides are TGTGCCAGCAGCGTAGGGAACACCGGGGAGCTGTTTTTT. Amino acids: CASSVGNTGELFF.

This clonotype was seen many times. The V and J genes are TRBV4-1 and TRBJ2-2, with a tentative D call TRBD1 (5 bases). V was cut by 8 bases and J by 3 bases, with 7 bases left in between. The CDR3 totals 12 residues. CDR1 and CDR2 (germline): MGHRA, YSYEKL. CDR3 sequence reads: CASQGHTGELFF. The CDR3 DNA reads TGCGCCAGCCAGGGCCACACCGGGGAGCTGTTTTTT.

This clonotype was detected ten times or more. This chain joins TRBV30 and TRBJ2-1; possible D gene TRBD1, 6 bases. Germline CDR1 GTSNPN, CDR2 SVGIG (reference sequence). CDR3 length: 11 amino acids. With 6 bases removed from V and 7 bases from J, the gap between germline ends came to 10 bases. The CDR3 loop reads CACRQANEQFF. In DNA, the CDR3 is TGTGCCTGTAGACAGGCGAATGAGCAGTTCTTC.

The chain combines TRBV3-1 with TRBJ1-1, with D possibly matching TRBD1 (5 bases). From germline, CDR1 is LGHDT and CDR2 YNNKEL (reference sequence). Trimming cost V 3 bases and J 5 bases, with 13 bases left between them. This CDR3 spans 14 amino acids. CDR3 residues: CASSQAAEGTEAFF. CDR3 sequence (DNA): TGTGCCAGCAGCCAGGCCGCCGAGGGGACTGAAGCTTTCTTT. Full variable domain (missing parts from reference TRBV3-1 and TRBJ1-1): DTAVSQTPKYLVTQMGNDKSIKCEQNLGHDTMYWYKQDSKKFLKIMFSYNNKELIINETVPNRFSPKSPDKAHLNLHINSLELGDSAVYFCASSQAAEGTEAFFGQGTRLTVV.

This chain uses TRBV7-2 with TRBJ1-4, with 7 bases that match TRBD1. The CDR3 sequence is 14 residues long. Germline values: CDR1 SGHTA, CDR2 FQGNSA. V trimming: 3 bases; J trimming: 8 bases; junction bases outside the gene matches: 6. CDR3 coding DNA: TGTGCCAGCAGCTTGAAGGGGGCAAAAGAAAAACTGTTTTTT. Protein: CASSLKGAKEKLFF.

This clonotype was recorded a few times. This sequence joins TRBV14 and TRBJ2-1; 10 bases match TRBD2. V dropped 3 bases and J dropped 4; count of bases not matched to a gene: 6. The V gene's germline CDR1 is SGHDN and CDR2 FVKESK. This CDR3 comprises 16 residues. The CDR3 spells CASSHLAGVTYNEQFF. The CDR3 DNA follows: TGTGCCAGCAGCCACCTAGCGGGAGTAACTTACAATGAGCAGTTCTTC.

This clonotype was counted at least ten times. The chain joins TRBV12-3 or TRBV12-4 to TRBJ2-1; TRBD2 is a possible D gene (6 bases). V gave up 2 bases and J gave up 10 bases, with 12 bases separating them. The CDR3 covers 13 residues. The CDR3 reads CASSLSGGREQFF. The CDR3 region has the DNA TGTGCCAGCAGTTTAAGTGGGGGGAGGGAGCAGTTCTTC.

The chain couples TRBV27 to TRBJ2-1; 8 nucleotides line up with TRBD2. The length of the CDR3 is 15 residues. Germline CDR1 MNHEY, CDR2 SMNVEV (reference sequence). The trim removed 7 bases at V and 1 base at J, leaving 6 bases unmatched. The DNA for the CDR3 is TGTGCCAGCACGCTAGCGGGTCGATCCTACAATGAGCAGTTCTTC. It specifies CASTLAGRSYNEQFF.

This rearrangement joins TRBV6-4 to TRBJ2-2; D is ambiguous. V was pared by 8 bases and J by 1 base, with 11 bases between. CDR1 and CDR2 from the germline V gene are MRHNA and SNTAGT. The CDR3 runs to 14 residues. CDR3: CASQRRVNTGELFF. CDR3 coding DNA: TGTGCCAGCCAGAGGCGAGTGAACACCGGGGAGCTGTTTTTT.